These 7 T cell receptor beta chains share one sample of origin, sequenced in a study of T cells in Graves' hyperthyroidism and ophthalmopathy. From RNA transcripts, TCR beta CDR3 regions were amplified. TCR CDR3 underwent first-round RT-PCR with the HTBI primer set. TCRdb reanalysed the multiplex PCR reads using MiXCR and keeps one entry per CDR3 protein. The table records fewer than 350,000 distinct CDR3 sequences, roughly a fifth of them present only once. The sequenced material came from blood. The source is a woman aged 45-60 years with Graves' hyperthyroidism.

This clonotype was counted many times. J is TRBJ2-5 and V is TRBV20-1; the D gene could be TRBD1 or TRBD2 (5 bases each). The CDR3 consists of 13 residues. V shed 5 bases and J shed 1 base, with 11 bases lying between them. Germline loops: CDR1 DFQATT, CDR2 SNEGSKA (reference sequence). In DNA, the CDR3 is TGCAGTGCTTCACCCGGGACCCAAGAGACCCAGTACTTC. Translation gives CSASPGTQETQYF.

This clonotype was seen many times. CDR3 amino acids: CASSLDLWATSNEQFF. In DNA form, the CDR3 reads TGTGCCAGCAGCTTAGACCTTTGGGCTACGAGCAATGAGCAGTTCTTC. J is TRBJ2-1 and V is TRBV7-2; D is ambiguous. V gave up 1 base and J gave up 6 bases, with 16 bases separating them. The CDR3 spans 16 residues. Germline CDR1 and CDR2: SGHTA and FQGNSA.

This clonotype was counted ten times or more. V gene TRBV7-2 combines with J gene TRBJ2-3, with TRBD2 matching over 11 bases. Germline lookup yields CDR1 SGHTA and CDR2 FQGNSA. V trimming: 5 bases; J trimming: 4 bases; junction bases outside the gene matches: 8. The CDR3 length is 16 residues. CDR3 in amino acids: CASSLIAGGVADTQYF. The CDR3 DNA reads as TGTGCCAGCAGCCTTATAGCGGGAGGGGTCGCAGATACGCAGTATTTT. The variable domain in full, with the rest retrieved from reference TRBV7-2 and TRBJ2-3, is GAGVSQSPSNKVTEKGKDVELRCDPISGHTALYWYRQSLGQGLEFLIYFQGNSAPDKSGLPSDRFSAERTGGSVSTLTIQRTQQEDSAVYLCASSLIAGGVADTQYFGPGTRLTVL.

This chain links TRBV6-1 with TRBJ1-2; D gene uncertain. The V and J ends lost 1 base and 8 bases respectively, with 11 bases between them. The CDR3 length is 13 residues. From germline, CDR1 is MNHNS and CDR2 SASEGT. Here the CDR3 reads CASSEEHSRGYTF. As DNA, the CDR3 is TGTGCCAGCAGTGAAGAGCATTCGAGAGGCTACACCTTC.

Many counts were recorded for this clonotype. The chain recombines TRBV11-3 with TRBJ1-1, with 7 positions matching TRBD1. V shed 5 bases, J shed 7 bases, and the junction held 10 bases outside the gene matches. From germline, CDR1 is SGHNT and CDR2 YENEEA. This CDR3 contains 14 residues. The DNA for the CDR3 is TGTGCCAGCAGCACGCGACAGGGCCGGAGTGAAGCTTTCTTT. Protein: CASSTRQGRSEAFF.

At least ten counts were recorded for this clonotype. V and J are TRBV13 and TRBJ2-2; D is unclear. Trimming pared 5 bases from V and 6 bases from J, leaving 16 bases between. Germline values: CDR1 PRHDT, CDR2 FYEKMQ (reference sequence). The CDR3 loop spans 15 amino acids. The CDR3: CASSPSEGYAGELFF. CDR3 DNA: TGTGCCAGCAGCCCCTCCGAAGGGTACGCCGGGGAGCTGTTTTTT.

This clonotype was observed many times. The chain carries TRBV28 and TRBJ2-5; TRBD1 aligns across 10 bases. Germline V gene lookup returns CDR1 MDHEN and CDR2 SYDVKM. This CDR3 spans 16 amino acids. V lost 6 bases and J lost 0; bases outside the gene matches: 7. DNA for the CDR3: TGTGCCAGCAGCACAGGGACAGGGGTCTACCAAGAGACCCAGTACTTC. The encoded protein is CASSTGTGVYQETQYF. Full variable domain (missing parts from reference TRBV28 and TRBJ2-5): DVKVTQSSRYLVKRTGEKVFLECVQDMDHENMFWYRQDPGLGLRLIYFSYDVKMKEKGDIPEGYSVSREKKERFSLILESASTNQTSMYLCASSTGTGVYQETQYFGPGTRLLVL.